There are many counts of the clone carrying this TCR beta chain. Using RNA template, CDR3s of TCR alpha and beta were amplified with iRepertoire arm-PCR. TCRdb independently ran MiXCR on the multiplex PCR reads; one entry per CDR3 protein. Of some 93,000 distinct CDR3 sequences in the sample, approximately 39% were seen once. These data come from a study of glioma-infiltrating T cells. With 5 bases removed from V and 5 bases from J, the gap between germline ends came to 16 bases. This CDR3 spans 14 amino acids. Germline CDR1 SQVTM, CDR2 ANQGSEA. The V and J genes are TRBV29-1 and TRBJ1-5; D call uncertain. The clonotype originates from a human donor with low-grade glioma or glioblastoma, undergoing nonglioma brain surgery, or in good health (not recorded which). Sequencing used glioma tissue, nonneoplastic brain tissue, or PBMCs (not recorded which). In nucleotides, the CDR3 is TGCAGCGTTCGGGAAACTGGCGGAGATCAGCCCCAGCATTTT. This sequence encodes CSVRETGGDQPQHF.